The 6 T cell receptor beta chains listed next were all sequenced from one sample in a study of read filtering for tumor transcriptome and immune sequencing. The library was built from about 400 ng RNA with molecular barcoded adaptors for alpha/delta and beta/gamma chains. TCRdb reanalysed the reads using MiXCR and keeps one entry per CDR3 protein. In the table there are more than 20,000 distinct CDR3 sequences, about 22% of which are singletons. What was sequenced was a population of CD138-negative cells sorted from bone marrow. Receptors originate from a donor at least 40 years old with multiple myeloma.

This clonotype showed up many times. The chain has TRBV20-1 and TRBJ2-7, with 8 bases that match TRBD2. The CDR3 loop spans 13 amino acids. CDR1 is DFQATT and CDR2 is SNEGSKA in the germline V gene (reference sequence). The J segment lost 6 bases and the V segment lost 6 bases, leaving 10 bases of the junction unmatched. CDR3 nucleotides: TGCAGTGCCCCGGGACTAGGGGGGATCGAGCAGTACTTC. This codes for CSAPGLGGIEQYF.

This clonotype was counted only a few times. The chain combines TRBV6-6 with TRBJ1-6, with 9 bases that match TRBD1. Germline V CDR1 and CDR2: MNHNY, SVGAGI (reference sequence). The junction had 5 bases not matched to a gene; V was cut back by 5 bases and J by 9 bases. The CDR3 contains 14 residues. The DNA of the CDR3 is TGTGCCAGCAGTACCGGGACAGGGAGTTCACCCCTCCACTTT. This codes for CASSTGTGSSPLHF.

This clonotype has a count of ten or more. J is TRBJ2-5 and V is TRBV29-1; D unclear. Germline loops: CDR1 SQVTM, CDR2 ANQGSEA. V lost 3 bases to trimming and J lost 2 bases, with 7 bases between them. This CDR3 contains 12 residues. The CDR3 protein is CSVDAHQETQYF. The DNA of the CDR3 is TGCAGCGTTGATGCCCATCAAGAGACCCAGTACTTC.

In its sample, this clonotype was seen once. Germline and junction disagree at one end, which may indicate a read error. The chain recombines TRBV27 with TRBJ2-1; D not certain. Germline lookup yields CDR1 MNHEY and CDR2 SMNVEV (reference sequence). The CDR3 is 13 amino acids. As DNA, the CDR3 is TGTGCCTGCAGTCTGACGTACGGGAATGAGCAGTTCTTC. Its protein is CACSLTYGNEQFF.

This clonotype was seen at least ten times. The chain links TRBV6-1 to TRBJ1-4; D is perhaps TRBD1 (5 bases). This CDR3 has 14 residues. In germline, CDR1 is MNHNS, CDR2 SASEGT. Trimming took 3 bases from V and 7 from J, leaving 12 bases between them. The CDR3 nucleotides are TGTGCCAGCAGTGACGGGACTCGAGCTGAAAAACTGTTTTTT. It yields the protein CASSDGTRAEKLFF.

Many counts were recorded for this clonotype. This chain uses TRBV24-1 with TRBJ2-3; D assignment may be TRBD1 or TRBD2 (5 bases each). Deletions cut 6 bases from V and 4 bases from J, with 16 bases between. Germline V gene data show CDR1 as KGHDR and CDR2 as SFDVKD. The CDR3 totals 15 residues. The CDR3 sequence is CATSRTQGAADTQYF. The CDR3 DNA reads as TGTGCCACCAGTAGGACCCAGGGAGCGGCAGATACGCAGTATTTT.